This T cell receptor beta chain originates from a study of shared clonotypes between healthy human individuals. General study points: Relative to clonotypes present in all four donors, those not shared had lower generation probabilities.

Libraries were prepared by immunoSEQ multiplex PCR; TCRdb keeps only in-frame clonotypes and omits some of them. The sample contains 1.4 million or so clones, 98% to 99% of which appear only once. Naive CD4+ cells were CD45RA-selected; the remaining cells were memory. This CDR3 region has 14 residues. CDR1 is SGHNT, CDR2 YYREEE, per germline (reference sequence). The V end was cut by 2 bases, the J end by 0 bases, with 9 bases between. A remark on this clone: What it recognizes is unknown. This sample includes further DNA sequences coding for the same CDR3.

This clonotype was sampled from a man aged 25-40 years in good health. The sample comprised naive CD4+ T cells sorted from blood. As for subset: CD45RA+ positively selected. The chain employs TRBV5-4 and TRBJ2-7; perhaps TRBD2 as D (6 bases). The CDR3 sequence is CASSLETSSYEQYF. CDR3 nucleotide sequence: TGTGCCAGCAGCTTAGAGACTAGCTCCTACGAGCAGTACTTC.